The clone carrying this T cell receptor beta chain was found a few times. The antigen is not known. Other DNA sequences in the sample encode the same CDR3. Expressed TCRB transcripts got sequenced, as all isolated RNA was reverse transcribed. Sequencing used immunoSEQ multiplex PCR; TCRdb keeps in-frame clones, though not all of them. The sample contains roughly 700,000 clones, around 15% of which appear only once. The source of the sample is a study of beta chain features in type 1 diabetes. About the study: Comparable age, gender and cell yields were observed in patients relative to healthy donors.

V was pared by 0 bases and J by 4 bases, with 7 bases between. The V gene's germline CDR1 is GTSNPN and CDR2 SVGIG (reference sequence). The CDR3 has 14 amino acids. Study-wide results and caveats: Resolution of whether HLA type affects TCRB rearrangement was not achieved here. Researchers report that Type 1 diabetes patients had moderately but significantly shorter TCRB CDR3s across all four CD4+ subsets.

The chain has TRBV30 and TRBJ2-6; D not certain. Sequencing was done on a sample of naive CD4+ T cells from blood. The source is a man aged 18 to 29 with type 1 diabetes. The DNA for the CDR3 is TGTGCCTGGAGTGTGGGATCAGGGGCCAACGTCCTGACTTTC. Protein sequence: CAWSVGSGANVLTF.